Below, 21 T cell receptor beta chains from the same sample are listed, as sequenced in a study of tumor and adjacent non-tumor tissue in lung cancer. No cell sorting was done before RNA was extracted from the tissue. Three rounds of nested PCR, following a modified ARM-PCR protocol, produced the TCRbeta library. From the multiplex PCR reads, TCRdb called clonotypes with MiXCR, one entry per CDR3 protein. The table includes 84,000 or so distinct CDR3 sequences, around two thirds detected once. Material for sequencing was lung tumor tissue. The receptors originated from a man aged 65 to 85 with non-small cell lung cancer.

Note on this clonotype: A junction end diverges from the germline sequence, so it may reflect a read error. V gene TRBV4-1 combines with J gene TRBJ1-6, with a possible D match to TRBD1 (5 bases). The CDR3 is 15 amino acids. Germline CDR1 reads MGHRA; CDR2 reads YSYEKL. The CDR3 region has the DNA TGCGCCAGCGGCCAAGATCGGACACTAATTTCACCCCTCCACTTT. It specifies CASGQDRTLISPLHF.

This clonotype was seen many times. CDR3 sequence: CASSLLVSGANVLTF. The CDR3 coding sequence is TGTGCCAGCAGTTTATTAGTCTCTGGGGCCAACGTCCTGACTTTC. This chain connects TRBV28 to TRBJ2-6, with no clear D. V lost 1 base to trimming and J lost 0 bases, with 4 bases between them. The germline V gene encodes CDR1 MDHEN and CDR2 SYDVKM. The CDR3 spans 15 residues.

This clonotype was seen ten or more times. This chain connects TRBV4-1 to TRBJ2-4; D ambiguous. Trimming removed 0 bases from V and 2 bases from J, with 11 bases in between. The CDR3 is 16 amino acids. The germline V gene has CDR1 MGHRA and CDR2 YSYEKL. DNA for the CDR3: TGCGCCAGCAGCCAAGATCTGGGTCGAACCAAAAACATTCAGTACTTC. Residues: CASSQDLGRTKNIQYF.

A single count supports this clonotype. One base away lies a much larger clone, so this may be a sequencing read error. V gene TRBV5-1 combines with J gene TRBJ2-3, with unresolved D. From germline, CDR1 is SGHRS and CDR2 YFSETQ. The CDR3 runs to 13 residues. The CDR3 coding sequence is TGCGCCAGCGGCCGGGCAGGCGCAGATATGCAGTATTTT. Translation gives CASGRAGADMQYF.

This clonotype was seen a handful of times. This may come from a read error, since a much larger clone is one base off. This chain's CDR3 is CASRAGTGTNRPQHF. CDR3 nucleotide sequence: TGTGCCAGCAGGGCCGGGACAGGGACAAATCGGCCCCAGCATTTT. The V call is TRBV28, the J call TRBJ1-5; 9 positions match TRBD1. Germline values: CDR1 MDHEN, CDR2 SYDVKM. CDR3 length: 15 residues.

As concerns this clonotype: A much larger clone differs from this one at a single base, so this may be a read error. V is TRBV28 and J is TRBJ2-3; possible D gene TRBD1, 6 bases. This CDR3 contains 15 residues. Looked up from germline, CDR1 is MDHEN and CDR2 is SYDVKM. The V end lost 4 bases, the J end lost 3 bases, and 14 bases lay between the germline ends. The CDR3 DNA reads as TGTGCCAGCAGTTCTCAGGGGCTGGAGACAGATACGCAGTATTTT. This translates into CASSSQGLETDTQYF.

On this clonotype: One junction end does not reproduce the germline sequence, and a read error may be involved. The chain has TRBV5-5 and TRBJ1-2; D gene uncertain. Germline V CDR1 and CDR2: SGHKS, YYEKEE (reference sequence). The CDR3 is 12 amino acids. Here the CDR3 DNA reads TGTGCCAGCAGATCCCCTGGCTATGACTACACCTTC. Translation: CASRSPGYDYTF.

As for this clonotype: This may stem from a read error, because a much larger clone lies one nucleotide away. The rearrangement links TRBV12-3 or TRBV12-4 to TRBJ2-3; D not resolved. The CDR3 sequence is 15 residues long. CDR3 amino acids: CPSSSMGISTDTQYF. In nucleotides, the CDR3 is TGTCCCAGCAGTTCGATGGGGATTAGCACAGATACGCAGTATTTT.

Comment on this clonotype: Mismatch with germline at one junction end may stem from a read error. The rearrangement links TRBV6-5 to TRBJ2-3; TRBD2 might be the D (6 bases). CDR1 MNHEY and CDR2 SVGAGI come from the germline V gene. The CDR3 is 16 amino acids. The CDR3: CANSYVTGGGTNTQYF. As DNA, the CDR3 is TGTGCCAACAGTTACGTCACGGGTGGGGGGACGAATACGCAGTATTTT.

Comment on this clonotype: Being one base from a much bigger clone, this may be a read error. The chain combines TRBV28 with TRBJ2-3; TRBD2 might be the D (6 bases). CDR1 MDHEN and CDR2 SYDVKM come from the germline V gene. V shed 7 bases and J shed 3 bases, with 11 bases lying between them. This CDR3 is built from 13 residues. CDR3 sequence (DNA): TGTGCCAGCACTCGACTAGTGACAGATACGCAGTATTTT. Protein sequence: CASTRLVTDTQYF.

As regards this clonotype: An end of the junction differs from the germline gene, which may be a read error. The CDR3 sequence: CASSIGTEPYDQYF. The DNA of the CDR3 is TGTGCCAGCAGCATTGGGACAGAACCCTACGATCAGTACTTC. This sequence joins TRBV11-2 and TRBJ2-7; 7 nucleotides agree with TRBD1. Per the germline V gene, CDR1 is SGHAT and CDR2 is FQNNGV. The CDR3 extends over 14 amino acids.

A word on this clonotype: Sequence at one end of the junction differs from germline and may be a read error. This sequence joins TRBV6-1 and TRBJ2-5; D may be TRBD1 or TRBD2 (6 bases each). Germline CDR1 MNHNS, CDR2 SASEGT. This CDR3 has 14 residues. CDR3 residues: CASRREGGGETQHF. CDR3 in DNA: TGTGCCAGCAGACGTGAGGGGGGTGGAGAGACCCAGCACTTC.

This clonotype was counted many times. The chain joins TRBV10-3 to TRBJ2-3; 8 nucleotides align to TRBD2. Germline-derived CDR1 and CDR2 are ENHRY and SYGVKD. With V trimmed by 3 bases and J by 1 base, 15 bases remained unmatched. The CDR3 consists of 19 residues. CDR3 in DNA: TGTGCCATCAGTGACCCTCGAATAGGACTAGCCCTTGGCACAGATACGCAGTATTTT. It yields the protein CAISDPRIGLALGTDTQYF.

Note on this clonotype: The CDR3 does not end in the conserved phenylalanine or tryptophan, so this is likely a read error. This sequence joins TRBV11-3 and TRBJ2-5; unclear D gene. This CDR3 contains 13 residues. Germline V lookup: CDR1 SGHNT, CDR2 YENEEA. The CDR3 DNA reads as TGTGGCTGCAGCCCAGGCTTGGGAGAGACCCAGTACCTC. It translates to CGCSPGLGETQYL.

V is TRBV28 and J is TRBJ2-7; D not certain. The V and J ends lost 3 bases and 0 bases respectively, with 9 bases between them. This CDR3 is built from 14 residues. Germline CDR1 MDHEN, CDR2 SYDVKM. In nucleotides, the CDR3 is TGTGCCAGCAGTTTGAAGGAGTACTCCTACGAGCAGTACTTC. This encodes CASSLKEYSYEQYF. Full variable domain (missing parts from reference TRBV28 and TRBJ2-7): DVKVTQSSRYLVKRTGEKVFLECVQDMDHENMFWYRQDPGLGLRLIYFSYDVKMKEKGDIPEGYSVSREKKERFSLILESASTNQTSMYLCASSLKEYSYEQYFGPGTRLTVT.

This clonotype was seen only a few times. The chain recombines TRBV6-4 with TRBJ2-2, with unresolved D. The CDR3 is 16 residues long. The V and J ends lost 0 bases and 3 bases respectively, with 11 bases between them. CDR1 is MRHNA, CDR2 SNTAGT, per germline. The CDR3 DNA is TGTGCCAGCAGTGACTCGGTGCACAGTCACACCGGGGAGCTGTTTTTT. Translated: CASSDSVHSHTGELFF.

CDR3 nucleotides: TGTGCCATCAGTGAGTCGTTTCAGAATACCAAAAACATTCAGTACTTC. This codes for CAISESFQNTKNIQYF. The rearrangement uses TRBV10-3 and TRBJ2-4; D is unclear. Looked up from germline, CDR1 is ENHRY and CDR2 is SYGVKD. V dropped 0 bases and J dropped 2 bases, with 11 bases sitting between them. This CDR3 is 16 amino acids long.

Note on this clonotype: The junction departs from the called germline gene at one end, perhaps through a read error. The chain links TRBV11-2 to TRBJ2-7; 9 positions agree with TRBD1. CDR1 is SGHAT and CDR2 is FQNNGV in the germline V gene. The length of the CDR3 is 15 residues. The DNA of the CDR3 is TGTGCCAGCAGCTCCGTGACAGGGGGGATTTACGAACAGTACTTC. This gives the protein CASSSVTGGIYEQYF.

About this clonotype: A read error may be the cause here, since a much bigger clone is one base away. The chain uses TRBV20-1 and TRBJ2-1, with a weak D call TRBD2 (6 bases). The V gene lost 6 bases and the J gene lost 9 bases, with 24 bases spanning the gap. CDR1 is DFQATT, CDR2 SNEGSKA, per germline (reference sequence). The CDR3 extends over 15 amino acids. The DNA of the CDR3 is TGCAGTGCCCGAAGGCCTAGCGAGATCTTAAGTGAGCAGTTCTTC. Translating it yields CSARRPSEILSEQFF.

The chain employs TRBV6-5 and TRBJ1-5; perhaps TRBD1 as D (5 bases). Germline CDR1 is MNHEY and CDR2 is SVGAGI. Trimming took 4 bases from V and 3 from J, leaving 25 bases between them. The CDR3 is 19 residues long. CDR3 protein: CASSSRNRDGEGNNQPQHF. CDR3 sequence (DNA): TGTGCCAGCAGTTCGAGAAACCGGGACGGGGAGGGAAACAATCAGCCCCAGCATTTT.

A word on this clonotype: The germline gene is not matched at one end of the junction; a read error may be the cause. The gene calls are TRBV11-1 and TRBJ2-1; D unresolved. CDR1 SGHAT and CDR2 FQDESV come from the germline V gene (reference sequence). This CDR3 is 14 amino acids long. The CDR3 reads CASSPDGRYKEQFF. CDR3 sequence (DNA): TGTGCTAGCAGCCCCGATGGCAGATACAAAGAGCAGTTCTTC.